A selection of T cell receptor beta chains follows, all from one sample in a study of cytomegalovirus exposure and HLA in healthy donors. Assay used: immunoSEQ multiplex PCR; TCRdb lists only in-frame clones, some missing. Here the sample spans 100,000 to 150,000 clones, around 75% being singletons. Material for sequencing was PBMCs. All receptors derive from a woman aged 45-60 years in good health and CMV-seropositive. CDR3s include the opening cysteine and the closing phenylalanine or tryptophan. A D gene is named only where the DNA matches it firmly. Size tells how often a clone was seen (once, few, many) or the class of an expanded clone, and some rows leave it out.

v_call: TRBV4-3; j_call: TRBJ2-7; clone_size: few; d_call: TRBD2; cdr3_aa: CASSQDNSGSNYEQYF; cdr3_nt: TGCGCCAGCAGCCAAGACAATAGCGGGAGTAACTACGAGCAGTACTTC
v_call: TRBV12-5; j_call: TRBJ2-7; clone_size: NA; d_call: NA; cdr3_aa: CASGLSREQYF; cdr3_nt: TGTGCTAGTGGTTTGTCTCGGGAGCAGTACTTC
v_call: TRBV15; j_call: TRBJ1-1; clone_size: NA; d_call: NA; cdr3_aa: CATSRVLQATEAFF; cdr3_nt: TGTGCCACCAGCAGAGTGCTGCAAGCCACTGAAGCTTTCTTT
v_call: TRBV19; j_call: TRBJ2-7; clone_size: NA; d_call: TRBD1; cdr3_aa: CATTGTGWGEQYF; cdr3_nt: TGTGCCACCACCGGGACAGGGTGGGGCGAGCAGTACTTC
v_call: TRBV11-2; j_call: TRBJ2-7; clone_size: NA; d_call: NA; cdr3_aa: CASSLDHTGYEQYF; cdr3_nt: TGTGCCAGCAGCTTAGATCATACAGGCTACGAGCAGTACTTC
v_call: TRBV7-6; j_call: TRBJ2-5; clone_size: NA; d_call: NA; cdr3_aa: CASTKTGTSLLETQYF; cdr3_nt: TGTGCCAGCACCAAAACCGGCACTAGCCTGTTAGAGACCCAGTACTTC
v_call: TRBV6-4; j_call: TRBJ2-3; clone_size: few; d_call: TRBD2; cdr3_aa: CASSELLAGVDTQYF; cdr3_nt: TGTGCCAGCAGTGAACTACTAGCGGGAGTGGATACGCAGTATTTT
v_call: TRBV1; j_call: TRBJ1-2; clone_size: NA; d_call: NA; cdr3_aa: CTSSFRSLNYGYTF; cdr3_nt: TGCACCAGCAGCTTCCGGAGTCTTAACTATGGCTACACCTTC
v_call: TRBV7-6; j_call: TRBJ2-1; clone_size: few; d_call: TRBD2; cdr3_aa: CASSIRAVQAGVSYNEQFF; cdr3_nt: TGTGCCAGCAGCATACGGGCGGTGCAGGCGGGAGTATCCTACAATGAGCAGTTCTTC
v_call: TRBV7-3; j_call: TRBJ2-1; clone_size: NA; d_call: TRBD2; cdr3_aa: CASSSAGGEQFF; cdr3_nt: TGTGCCAGCAGTTCCGCCGGGGGGGAGCAGTTCTTC
v_call: TRBV7-9; j_call: TRBJ1-1; clone_size: NA; d_call: TRBD1; cdr3_aa: CASSLTGALRNTEAFF; cdr3_nt: TGTGCCAGCAGCTTGACAGGGGCCCTGAGGAACACTGAAGCTTTCTTT
v_call: TRBV4-2; j_call: TRBJ2-3; clone_size: once; d_call: NA; cdr3_aa: CASSQALALDTQYF; cdr3_nt: TGTGCCAGCAGCCAAGCGTTAGCTTTAGATACGCAGTATTTT
v_call: TRBV6-1; j_call: TRBJ1-4; clone_size: NA; d_call: TRBD1; cdr3_aa: CASSGTGGRYEKLFF; cdr3_nt: TGTGCCAGCAGTGGGACAGGGGGTCGGTATGAAAAACTGTTTTTT
v_call: TRBV27; j_call: TRBJ2-1; clone_size: NA; d_call: NA; cdr3_aa: CASSLRGLFYNEQFF; cdr3_nt: TGTGCCAGCAGTTTGCGGGGGCTGTTCTACAATGAGCAGTTCTTC
v_call: TRBV18; j_call: TRBJ2-7; clone_size: NA; d_call: TRBD1; cdr3_aa: CASSRDRGSYEQYF; cdr3_nt: TGTGCCAGCTCACGGGACAGGGGGAGCTACGAGCAGTACTTC
v_call: TRBV6-6; j_call: TRBJ2-7; clone_size: few; d_call: NA; cdr3_aa: CASSGGGGWNEQYF; cdr3_nt: TGTGCCAGCAGTGGGGGAGGGGGATGGAACGAGCAGTACTTC
v_call: TRBV5-1; j_call: TRBJ2-1; clone_size: NA; d_call: NA; cdr3_aa: CASRPVGSSYNEQFF; cdr3_nt: TGCGCCAGCAGGCCAGTGGGGAGCTCCTACAATGAGCAGTTCTTC
v_call: TRBV28; j_call: TRBJ2-3; clone_size: few; d_call: TRBD1; cdr3_aa: CASSLVVQGGTDTQYF; cdr3_nt: TGTGCCAGCAGTTTAGTCGTACAGGGGGGCACAGATACGCAGTATTTT
v_call: TRBV30; j_call: TRBJ1-5; clone_size: NA; d_call: TRBD1; cdr3_aa: CAWSGGQGAGQPQHF; cdr3_nt: TGTGCCTGGAGTGGGGGACAGGGGGCGGGTCAGCCCCAGCATTTT
v_call: TRBV7-2; j_call: TRBJ2-3; clone_size: NA; d_call: TRBD2; cdr3_aa: CASSLELAGLDTQYF; cdr3_nt: TGTGCCAGCAGCTTAGAGCTAGCGGGGCTGGATACGCAGTATTTT
v_call: TRBV5-1; j_call: TRBJ1-6; clone_size: NA; d_call: TRBD1; cdr3_aa: CASSVGQGGSYNSPLHF; cdr3_nt: TGCGCCAGCAGCGTGGGACAGGGGGGTTCCTATAATTCACCCCTCCACTTT
v_call: TRBV7-8; j_call: TRBJ1-1; clone_size: NA; d_call: TRBD1; cdr3_aa: CASSLRWDRGRGTGVYTEAFF; cdr3_nt: TGTGCCAGCAGCTTACGCTGGGACAGGGGGCGCGGTACGGGGGTTTACACTGAAGCTTTCTTT
v_call: TRBV7-2; j_call: TRBJ1-5; clone_size: NA; d_call: NA; cdr3_aa: CASSLGVLQAQHF; cdr3_nt: TGTGCCAGCAGCTTAGGAGTTCTACAGGCCCAGCATTTT
v_call: TRBV7-9; j_call: TRBJ1-4; clone_size: NA; d_call: TRBD1; cdr3_aa: CASSAGQGLAEKLFF; cdr3_nt: TGTGCCAGCAGCGCAGGACAGGGGTTGGCGGAAAAACTGTTTTTT
v_call: TRBV4-1; j_call: TRBJ2-7; clone_size: NA; d_call: NA; cdr3_aa: CASSQGHQATYEQYF; cdr3_nt: TGCGCCAGCAGCCAAGGACACCAGGCCACCTACGAGCAGTACTTC
v_call: TRBV5-1; j_call: TRBJ1-4; clone_size: NA; d_call: NA; cdr3_aa: CASSSWDFNEKLFF; cdr3_nt: TGCGCCAGCAGCTCCTGGGACTTTAATGAAAAACTGTTTTTT
v_call: TRBV5-6; j_call: TRBJ1-2; clone_size: NA; d_call: NA; cdr3_aa: CASSLATARRYTF; cdr3_nt: TGTGCCAGCAGCCTAGCTACGGCGAGGCGCTACACCTTC
v_call: TRBV6-1; j_call: TRBJ1-3; clone_size: NA; d_call: NA; cdr3_aa: CASSPGTGGHTIYF; cdr3_nt: TGTGCCAGCAGCCCCGGGACCGGGGGGCACACCATATATTTT
v_call: TRBV30; j_call: TRBJ2-7; clone_size: NA; d_call: TRBD2; cdr3_aa: CAFGTSGRYEQYF; cdr3_nt: TGTGCCTTCGGGACTAGCGGGAGGTACGAGCAGTACTTC
v_call: TRBV6-6; j_call: TRBJ1-6; clone_size: NA; d_call: NA; cdr3_aa: CASSLGTSDSPLHF; cdr3_nt: TGTGCCAGCAGTTTAGGGACATCTGATTCACCCCTCCACTTT
v_call: TRBV7-9; j_call: TRBJ2-1; clone_size: once; d_call: TRBD2; cdr3_aa: CASSLAVAGSSYNEQFF; cdr3_nt: TGTGCCAGCAGCTTAGCCGTAGCGGGAAGCTCCTACAATGAGCAGTTCTTC
v_call: TRBV28; j_call: TRBJ1-2; clone_size: NA; d_call: TRBD1; cdr3_aa: CASMLTWGTERYGYTF; cdr3_nt: TGTGCCAGCATGTTGACCTGGGGGACAGAGAGATATGGCTACACCTTC
v_call: TRBV5-6; j_call: TRBJ2-5; clone_size: NA; d_call: TRBD1; cdr3_aa: CASSFGTGRETQYF; cdr3_nt: TGTGCCAGCAGCTTTGGGACAGGGAGAGAGACCCAGTACTTC
v_call: TRBV29-1; j_call: TRBJ1-1; clone_size: NA; d_call: TRBD1; cdr3_aa: CSVEGYRGRMNTEAFF; cdr3_nt: TGCAGCGTTGAAGGTTACAGGGGGAGGATGAACACTGAAGCTTTCTTT
v_call: TRBV4-2; j_call: TRBJ2-1; clone_size: NA; d_call: TRBD2; cdr3_aa: CASSQDWIGGGQEQFF; cdr3_nt: TGTGCCAGCAGCCAAGATTGGATCGGGGGGGGTCAGGAGCAGTTCTTC
v_call: TRBV19; j_call: TRBJ2-1; clone_size: NA; d_call: TRBD2; cdr3_aa: CASSILAGGGSYNEQFF; cdr3_nt: TGTGCCAGTAGTATTCTGGCGGGGGGCGGGTCCTACAATGAGCAGTTCTTC
v_call: TRBV7-2; j_call: TRBJ2-5; clone_size: NA; d_call: NA; cdr3_aa: CASGPGEETQYF; cdr3_nt: TGTGCCAGCGGGCCAGGGGAGGAGACCCAGTACTTC
v_call: TRBV7-9; j_call: TRBJ1-3; clone_size: NA; d_call: NA; cdr3_aa: CASSLGFGDGNTIYF; cdr3_nt: TGTGCCAGCAGCTTAGGGTTCGGTGATGGAAACACCATATATTTT
v_call: TRBV7-9; j_call: TRBJ2-1; clone_size: few; d_call: TRBD2; cdr3_aa: CASSSRAGTSVRSYNEQFF; cdr3_nt: TGTGCCAGCAGCTCCCGTGCCGGGACTAGCGTCCGCAGTTACAATGAGCAGTTCTTC
v_call: TRBV5-1; j_call: TRBJ2-5; clone_size: NA; d_call: NA; cdr3_aa: CASSPRGGQVETQYF; cdr3_nt: TGCGCCAGCAGCCCGAGGGGGGGACAGGTAGAGACCCAGTACTTC
v_call: TRBV19; j_call: TRBJ2-1; clone_size: NA; d_call: TRBD2; cdr3_aa: CASTDMGPAGVQFF; cdr3_nt: TGTGCCAGTACCGACATGGGCCCAGCGGGAGTTCAGTTCTTC
v_call: TRBV7-3; j_call: TRBJ2-5; clone_size: NA; d_call: TRBD2; cdr3_aa: CASSLGSTSGVRETQYF; cdr3_nt: TGTGCCAGCAGCTTGGGGTCGACTAGCGGGGTGAGGGAGACCCAGTACTTC
v_call: TRBV6-1; j_call: TRBJ1-5; clone_size: NA; d_call: NA; cdr3_aa: CASRITGNSNQPQHF; cdr3_nt: TGTGCCAGCAGAATAACAGGGAATTCCAATCAGCCCCAGCATTTT
v_call: TRBV9; j_call: TRBJ1-3; clone_size: NA; d_call: NA; cdr3_aa: CASSVATPGLSSGNTIYF; cdr3_nt: TGTGCCAGCAGCGTAGCCACGCCTGGGCTGAGCTCTGGAAACACCATATATTTT
v_call: TRBV28; j_call: TRBJ2-5; clone_size: NA; d_call: NA; cdr3_aa: CASSPRFRGTQYF; cdr3_nt: TGTGCCAGCAGCCCGCGGTTTCGGGGGACCCAGTACTTC
v_call: TRBV25-1; j_call: TRBJ1-2; clone_size: NA; d_call: TRBD1; cdr3_aa: CASSDSLQGFYYGYTF; cdr3_nt: TGTGCCAGCAGTGATTCCCTACAGGGGTTCTACTATGGCTACACCTTC
v_call: TRBV9; j_call: TRBJ2-2; clone_size: NA; d_call: TRBD2; cdr3_aa: CASSVQLAGGGTGELFF; cdr3_nt: TGTGCCAGCAGCGTCCAACTAGCGGGGGGAGGCACCGGGGAGCTGTTTTTT
v_call: TRBV4-3; j_call: TRBJ2-1; clone_size: NA; d_call: NA; cdr3_aa: CASSQDLGLNEQFF; cdr3_nt: TGCGCCAGCAGCCAAGATCTGGGGCTCAATGAGCAGTTCTTC
v_call: TRBV5-1; j_call: TRBJ2-5; clone_size: NA; d_call: NA; cdr3_aa: CASSLGGGETQYF; cdr3_nt: TGCGCCAGCAGCTTGGGAGGCGGGGAGACCCAGTACTTC
v_call: TRBV11-3; j_call: TRBJ1-3; clone_size: NA; d_call: NA; cdr3_aa: CASSFGLMDTIYF; cdr3_nt: TGTGCCAGCAGCTTTGGCCTGATGGACACCATATATTTT
v_call: TRBV7-6; j_call: TRBJ1-2; clone_size: NA; d_call: TRBD1; cdr3_aa: CASSLAGGAGYTF; cdr3_nt: TGTGCCAGCAGCTTAGCAGGGGGCGCGGGCTACACCTTC
v_call: TRBV2; j_call: TRBJ2-5; clone_size: NA; d_call: NA; cdr3_aa: CASSEIPQFVRAQYF; cdr3_nt: TGTGCCAGCAGTGAAATCCCCCAATTTGTTCGGGCCCAGTACTTC
v_call: TRBV2; j_call: TRBJ1-5; clone_size: NA; d_call: NA; cdr3_aa: CASRGDSNQPQHF; cdr3_nt: TGTGCCAGCCGGGGGGATAGCAATCAGCCCCAGCATTTT
v_call: TRBV20-1; j_call: TRBJ2-5; clone_size: NA; d_call: NA; cdr3_aa: CSAKTGETQYF; cdr3_nt: TGCAGTGCCAAAACGGGAGAGACCCAGTACTTC
v_call: TRBV10-3; j_call: TRBJ2-3; clone_size: NA; d_call: NA; cdr3_aa: CAISGGTDTQYF; cdr3_nt: TGTGCCATCAGCGGGGGAACAGATACGCAGTATTTT
v_call: TRBV7-2; j_call: TRBJ2-5; clone_size: once; d_call: TRBD1; cdr3_aa: CASSLNAGGPSETQYF; cdr3_nt: TGTGCCAGCAGCCTCAATGCAGGGGGCCCCTCGGAGACCCAGTACTTC
v_call: TRBV25-1; j_call: TRBJ2-1; clone_size: NA; d_call: NA; cdr3_aa: CASSSGGTQWNEQFF; cdr3_nt: TGTGCCAGCAGCTCCGGGGGTACTCAGTGGAATGAGCAGTTCTTC
v_call: TRBV11-3; j_call: TRBJ2-3; clone_size: NA; d_call: NA; cdr3_aa: CASSLASVTDTQYF; cdr3_nt: TGTGCCAGCAGCTTAGCGAGCGTAACAGATACGCAGTATTTT